Below are 27 T cell receptor beta chains sequenced from a single sample in a study of graft-versus-host responses after intestinal transplantation. Antigens for these TCRs are unknown. The repertoire was sequenced with immunoSEQ multiplex PCR; TCRdb's copy has only in-frame clones and lacks some. The sample yields about 130,000 clones, around 90% seen once. The specimen comprised unstimulated CD4+ T cells sorted from spleen or lymph node cells, sampled before intestinal transplant. The receptors shown here come from a human donor who received an intestinal transplant.

The rearrangement links TRBV2 to TRBJ2-1; 7 bases are a match to TRBD2. This CDR3 is built from 14 residues. In germline, CDR1 is SNHLY, CDR2 FYNNEI. V lost 4 bases to trimming and J lost 9 bases; unmatched junction nucleotides: 9. CDR3 in DNA: TGTGCCAGCAGTGGGACTAGACCCCATAGTGAGCAGTTCTTC. It is translated as CASSGTRPHSEQFF.

V gene TRBV19 combines with J gene TRBJ1-4; the match to TRBD1 covers 7 bases. CDR1 is LNHDA, CDR2 SQIVND, per germline (reference sequence). CDR3 length equals 15 residues. The ends lost 6 bases at V and 0 bases at J; junction bases unmatched: 4. CDR3 loop: CASSDRATTNEKLFF. The DNA of the CDR3 is TGTGCCAGTAGCGACAGGGCTACAACTAATGAAAAACTGTTTTTT.

V gene TRBV7-2 combines with J gene TRBJ2-7; TRBD1 is a possible D gene (6 bases). CDR1 is SGHTA and CDR2 is FQGNSA in the germline V gene. The CDR3 sequence is 14 residues long. V was pared by 1 base and J by 6 bases, with 13 bases between. The CDR3: CASSLGRGTREQYF. The CDR3 region has the DNA TGTGCCAGCAGCTTAGGCCGAGGGACACGCGAGCAGTACTTC. Variable domain in full (rest from reference TRBV7-2 and TRBJ2-7): GAGVSQSPSNKVTEKGKDVELRCDPISGHTALYWYRQSLGQGLEFLIYFQGNSAPDKSGLPSDRFSAERTGGSVSTLTIQRTQQEDSAVYLCASSLGRGTREQYFGPGTRLTVT.

This chain joins TRBV5-6 and TRBJ2-6; 7 nucleotides agree with TRBD1. V trimming: 4 bases; J trimming: 0 bases; junction bases outside the gene matches: 4. CDR1 and CDR2 from the germline V gene are SGHDT and YYEEEE. The CDR3 extends over 16 amino acids. CDR3 sequence (DNA): TGTGCCAGCAGCGGACAGGTTTTCTCTGGGGCCAACGTCCTGACTTTC. Translating it yields CASSGQVFSGANVLTF.

This sequence joins TRBV14 and TRBJ2-5, with TRBD2 as a possible D gene (5 bases). Gene TRBJ2-7 matches the end of the DNA better, so the J call may be wrong. Germline V gene sequence: CDR1 SGHDN, CDR2 FVKESK. The CDR3 has 20 residues. The CDR3 region is CASSQVPQRFQRASYYEQYF. Here the CDR3 DNA reads TGTGCCAGCAGCCAAGTGCCCCAGCGGTTCCAAAGGGCATCGTACTACGAGCAGTACTTC.

V gene TRBV5-1 combines with J gene TRBJ2-5; 14 bases fit TRBD2. V was pared by 4 bases and J by 4 bases, with 3 bases of the junction left unmatched. Germline V gene lookup returns CDR1 SGHRS and CDR2 YFSETQ. The CDR3 extends over 15 amino acids. CDR3 coding DNA: TGCGCCAGCAGCGTGGGACTAGCGGGAGTAGAGACCCAGTACTTC. Its protein product is CASSVGLAGVETQYF.

The chain uses TRBV2 and TRBJ1-1, with a tentative D call TRBD1 (6 bases). V shed 7 bases and J shed 7 bases, with 13 bases lying between them. Germline CDR1 is SNHLY and CDR2 is FYNNEI. The CDR3 runs 12 residues. The CDR3 DNA reads as TGTGCCAGCACCAGGGGTGGTGGTGAAGCTTTCTTT. Protein sequence: CASTRGGGEAFF.

This clone appeared once. The genes are TRBV27 and TRBJ1-2; the match to TRBD1 covers 7 bases. Germline CDR1 and CDR2: MNHEY and SMNVEV (reference sequence). V gave up 5 bases and J gave up 1 base; unmatched junction bases: 4. The length of the CDR3 is 14 residues. The CDR3 DNA reads TGTGCCAGCAGTCCGAGACAGGGTAACTATGGCTACACCTTC. It yields the protein CASSPRQGNYGYTF.

This rearrangement joins TRBV9 to TRBJ1-2; 8 bases are shared with TRBD1. V shed 6 bases and J 2 bases; nucleotides not matched to a gene: 12. The length of the CDR3 is 16 residues. Per the germline V gene, CDR1 is SGDLS and CDR2 is YYNGEE. The CDR3 coding sequence is TGTGCCAGCAAGCTCGGAGACAGGGGAGGCAACTATGGCTACACCTTC. This codes for CASKLGDRGGNYGYTF. Complete variable domain (other parts from reference TRBV9 and TRBJ1-2): DSGVTQTPKHLITATGQRVTLRCSPRSGDLSVYWYQQSLDQGLQFLIQYYNGEERAKGNILERFSAQQFPDLHSELNLSSLELGDSALYFCASKLGDRGGNYGYTFGSGTRLTVV.

The chain links TRBV10-3 to TRBJ2-1, with 11 bases fitting TRBD2. V shed 2 bases, J shed 6 bases, and the junction held 6 bases outside the gene matches. Germline lookup yields CDR1 ENHRY and CDR2 SYGVKD. This CDR3 has 16 residues. CDR3 protein: CAISEPGLAGPNEQFF. In DNA form, the CDR3 reads TGTGCCATCAGTGAGCCCGGACTAGCGGGCCCCAATGAGCAGTTCTTC.

V is TRBV11-3 and J is TRBJ2-1, with TRBD2 matching over 9 bases. V lost 0 bases, J lost 6 bases, and 6 bases stayed unmatched. This CDR3 has 16 residues. CDR1 is SGHNT and CDR2 is YENEEA in the germline V gene. The CDR3 DNA reads as TGTGCCAGCAGCTTAGATCTTGCTAGCGGGATCAATGAGCAGTTCTTC. Amino acids: CASSLDLASGINEQFF. The variable domain in full, completed from reference TRBV11-3 and TRBJ2-1, reads EAGVVQSPRYKIIEKKQPVAFWCNPISGHNTLYWYLQNLGQGPELLIRYENEEAVDDSQLPKDRFSAERLKGVDSTLKIQPAELGDSAVYLCASSLDLASGINEQFFGPGTRLTVL.

The chain recombines TRBV2 with TRBJ2-3; D remains ambiguous. The CDR3 consists of 13 residues. Germline CDR1 SNHLY, CDR2 FYNNEI. V lost 6 bases and J 0 bases, leaving 7 bases between the germline ends. The chain's CDR3 is CASRTASTDTQYF. DNA for the CDR3: TGTGCCAGCAGGACCGCTAGCACAGATACGCAGTATTTT.

The chain has TRBV5-5 and TRBJ2-3; TRBD2 matches at 9 bases. CDR3 length: 16 amino acids. Germline V gives CDR1 SGHKS, CDR2 YYEKEE (reference sequence). Trimming cost V 0 bases and J 4 bases; bases outside gene matches: 6. CDR3 nucleotide sequence: TGTGCCAGCAGCTTGGACCCTAGCGGGATCTCAGATACGCAGTATTTT. This translates into CASSLDPSGISDTQYF.

V and J are TRBV25-1 and TRBJ1-5; 7 nucleotides line up with TRBD1. Trimming cost V 6 bases and J 0 bases; bases outside gene matches: 8. Germline V lookup: CDR1 MGHDK, CDR2 SYGVNS. The CDR3 is 16 amino acids. The CDR3 DNA follows: TGTGCCAGCAGCGCGTCCAGGGGGTATAGCAATCAGCCCCAGCATTTT. Translation gives CASSASRGYSNQPQHF.

This chain uses TRBV19 with TRBJ1-6; D uncertain. CDR3 size: 16 residues. In germline, CDR1 is LNHDA, CDR2 SQIVND (reference sequence). Trimming left V 7 bases short and J 5 bases short, with 18 bases between. CDR3 region: CASTLHSGLNNSPLHF. The CDR3 DNA reads TGTGCCAGTACGCTCCACTCAGGACTGAATAATTCACCCCTCCACTTT.

The chain couples TRBV7-7 to TRBJ2-1, with a weak D call TRBD1 (5 bases). Deletions cut 1 base from V and 6 bases from J, with 7 bases between. This CDR3 is built from 13 residues. The germline V gene has CDR1 SSHAT and CDR2 FNYEAQ (reference sequence). In nucleotides, the CDR3 is TGTGCCAGCAGCTTAGATAGGGGCAATGAGCAGTTCTTC. Protein sequence: CASSLDRGNEQFF.

V gene TRBV6-1 combines with J gene TRBJ2-7, with TRBD2 matching 8 bases. The CDR3 has 15 residues. Trimming cost V 10 bases and J 0 bases; bases outside gene matches: 11. From germline, CDR1 is MNHNS and CDR2 SASEGT. The CDR3 sequence is CATTRGGTSSYEQYF. The CDR3 nucleotides are TGTGCCACCACCCGCGGGGGGACTAGCTCCTACGAGCAGTACTTC.

This chain uses TRBV11-2 with TRBJ1-3, with D unclear. Germline V lookup: CDR1 SGHAT, CDR2 FQNNGV. The ends were cut back, 5 bases at V and 5 bases at J, with 4 bases in the middle. The CDR3 runs to 11 residues. The CDR3 DNA follows: TGTGCCAGCAGCGCAAGAAACACCATATATTTT. This translates into CASSARNTIYF.

The CDR3: CASSSYRQVLTYNEQFF. In DNA, the CDR3 is TGTGCCAGCAGTTCCTACCGACAGGTTCTCACCTACAATGAGCAGTTCTTC. V and J are TRBV28 and TRBJ2-1, with D maybe TRBD1 (6 bases). V was shortened by 4 bases and J by 2 bases, with 18 bases between the two germline ends. Germline CDR1 and CDR2: MDHEN and SYDVKM. This CDR3 contains 17 residues.

The J gene is TRBJ2-7, the V gene TRBV2; weak D call: TRBD2 (5 bases). Trimming left V 4 bases short and J 2 bases short, with 12 bases between. Germline CDR1 is SNHLY and CDR2 is FYNNEI. The CDR3 has 14 amino acids. The CDR3 sequence: CASSGGGLPYEQYF. Here the CDR3 DNA reads TGTGCCAGCAGTGGAGGCGGACTCCCCTACGAGCAGTACTTC.

The J gene is TRBJ2-5, the V gene TRBV7-2; tentatively, D is TRBD2 (6 bases). The germline V and J ends were trimmed by 5 bases and 5 bases, with 18 bases remaining between them. The CDR3 length is 15 residues. CDR1 and CDR2 (germline): SGHTA, FQGNSA. CDR3 amino acids: CASSTRTTYWETQYF. The CDR3 DNA sequence: TGTGCCAGCAGCACCCGGACTACTTATTGGGAGACCCAGTACTTC.

This chain links TRBV30 with TRBJ2-4; 7 positions match TRBD1. V was pared by 3 bases and J by 1 base, with 3 bases of the junction left unmatched. The germline V gene encodes CDR1 GTSNPN and CDR2 SVGIG (reference sequence). The CDR3 covers 14 residues. The CDR3 region has the DNA TGTGCCTGGAGAGGGGGCTACGCCAAAAACATTCAGTACTTC. As protein: CAWRGGYAKNIQYF.

J is TRBJ2-7 and V is TRBV7-9; perhaps TRBD2 as D (5 bases). Germline V gene lookup returns CDR1 SEHNR and CDR2 FQNEAQ (reference sequence). The CDR3 is 13 residues long. Trimming removed 5 bases from V and 4 bases from J, with 12 bases in between. The CDR3: CASSLLTGYEQYF. The CDR3 nucleotides are TGTGCCAGCAGCCTCCTCACGGGGTACGAGCAGTACTTC.

This clone was seen just once. The chain recombines TRBV29-1 with TRBJ2-7; weak D call: TRBD2 (5 bases). The CDR3 covers 13 residues. Trimming cost V 4 bases and J 2 bases, with 12 bases left between them. The germline V gene has CDR1 SQVTM and CDR2 ANQGSEA. The CDR3 bases are TGCAGCGTTGTTCGAGGGTCGGCCTACGAGCAGTACTTC. Its protein product is CSVVRGSAYEQYF.

This chain joins TRBV25-1 and TRBJ1-2; D call uncertain. V was clipped by 3 bases and J by 9 bases, with 14 bases between them. CDR1 MGHDK and CDR2 SYGVNS come from the germline V gene. There are 13 residues in the CDR3. The CDR3 loop is CASSEAGLVSYTF. Written as DNA, the CDR3 is TGTGCCAGCAGTGAGGCGGGATTGGTGAGCTACACCTTC.

The chain links TRBV28 to TRBJ1-3; D gene uncertain. The CDR3 covers 16 residues. Trimming pared 5 bases from V and 3 bases from J, leaving 17 bases between. Germline CDR1 and CDR2: MDHEN and SYDVKM. CDR3 DNA: TGTGCCAGCAGTCCCCCCCTGGCCCGGGGTGGAAACACCATATATTTT. It is translated as CASSPPLARGGNTIYF.

In the case of this clone: This same CDR3 is encoded by further DNA sequences in the sample. This chain joins TRBV18 and TRBJ2-1; D is ambiguous. The CDR3 loop spans 11 amino acids. V was trimmed by 3 bases and J by 7 bases, leaving 4 bases between them. CDR1 is KGHSH, CDR2 LQKENI, per germline. The CDR3 protein is CASSPGNEQFF. The CDR3 nucleotides read TGTGCCAGCTCACCGGGAAATGAGCAGTTCTTC.